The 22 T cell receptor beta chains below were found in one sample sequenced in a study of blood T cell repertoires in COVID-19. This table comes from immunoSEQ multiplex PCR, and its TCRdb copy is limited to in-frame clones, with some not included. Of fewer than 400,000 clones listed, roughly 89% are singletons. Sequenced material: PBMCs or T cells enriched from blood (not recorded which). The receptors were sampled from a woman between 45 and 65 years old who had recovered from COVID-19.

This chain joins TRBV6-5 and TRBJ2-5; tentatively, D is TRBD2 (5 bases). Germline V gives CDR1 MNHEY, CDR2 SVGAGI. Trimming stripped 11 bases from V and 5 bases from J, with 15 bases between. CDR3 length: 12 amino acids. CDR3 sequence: CASGDYGETQYF. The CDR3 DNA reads TGTGCCTCCGGTGACTACGGGGAGACCCAGTACTTC.

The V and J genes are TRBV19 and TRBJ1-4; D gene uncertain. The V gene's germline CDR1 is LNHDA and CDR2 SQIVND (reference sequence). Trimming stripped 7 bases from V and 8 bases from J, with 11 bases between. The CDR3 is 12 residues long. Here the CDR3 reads CASKGEVEKLFF. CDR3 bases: TGTGCCAGTAAGGGAGAAGTAGAAAAACTGTTTTTT.

This CDR3 is CASSFPLSPLHF. In nucleotides, the CDR3 is TGTGCCAGCAGTTTCCCCTTATCACCCCTCCACTTT. The chain couples TRBV27 to TRBJ1-6; unclear D gene. The CDR3 is made up of 12 amino acids. Trimming left V 3 bases short and J 10 bases short, with 7 bases between. The germline V gene has CDR1 MNHEY and CDR2 SMNVEV (reference sequence).

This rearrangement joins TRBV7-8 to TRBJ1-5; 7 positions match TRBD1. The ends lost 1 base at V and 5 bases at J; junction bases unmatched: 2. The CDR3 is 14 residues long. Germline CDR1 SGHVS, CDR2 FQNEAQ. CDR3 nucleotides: TGTGCCAGCAGCTTAGTCCAGGGGGATCAGCCCCAGCATTTT. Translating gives CASSLVQGDQPQHF.

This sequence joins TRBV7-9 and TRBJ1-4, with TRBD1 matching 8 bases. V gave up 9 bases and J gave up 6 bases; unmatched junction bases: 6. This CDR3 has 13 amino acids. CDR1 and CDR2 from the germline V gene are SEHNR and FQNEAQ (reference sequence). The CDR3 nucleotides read TGTGCCAGTGGTGCAGGGGGCTATGAAAAACTGTTTTTT. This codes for CASGAGGYEKLFF.

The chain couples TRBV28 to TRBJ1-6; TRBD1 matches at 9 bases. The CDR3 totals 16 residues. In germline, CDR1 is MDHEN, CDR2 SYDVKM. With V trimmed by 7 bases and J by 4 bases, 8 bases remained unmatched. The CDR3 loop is CASNLSGTGYNSPLHF. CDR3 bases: TGTGCCAGCAATTTGTCCGGGACAGGGTATAATTCACCCCTCCACTTT.

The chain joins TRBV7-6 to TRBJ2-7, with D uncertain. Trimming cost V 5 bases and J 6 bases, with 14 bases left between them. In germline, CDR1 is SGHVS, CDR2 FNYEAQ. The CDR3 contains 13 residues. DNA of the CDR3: TGTGCCAGCAGCCGAGGTTCGGGTGGCGAGCAGTACTTC. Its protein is CASSRGSGGEQYF.

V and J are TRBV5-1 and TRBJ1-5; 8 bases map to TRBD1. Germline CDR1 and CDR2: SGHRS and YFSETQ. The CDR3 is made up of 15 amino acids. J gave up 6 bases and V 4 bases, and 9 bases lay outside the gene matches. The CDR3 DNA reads TGCGCCAGCAGCCCCGGACAGGGATGGGGTCAGCCCCAGCATTTT. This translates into CASSPGQGWGQPQHF.

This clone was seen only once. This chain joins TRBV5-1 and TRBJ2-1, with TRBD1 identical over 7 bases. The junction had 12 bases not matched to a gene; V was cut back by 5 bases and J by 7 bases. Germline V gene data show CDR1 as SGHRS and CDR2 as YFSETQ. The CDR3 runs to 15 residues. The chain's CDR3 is CASSRDSSDGNEQFF. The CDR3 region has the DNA TGCGCCAGCAGTAGGGACAGCTCTGATGGTAATGAGCAGTTCTTC.

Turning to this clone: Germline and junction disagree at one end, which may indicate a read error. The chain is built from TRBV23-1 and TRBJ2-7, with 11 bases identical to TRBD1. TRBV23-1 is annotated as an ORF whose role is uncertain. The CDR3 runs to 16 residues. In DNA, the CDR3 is TGCGCCAGCACTCAAGGGAGGGACAGGGGGAGTTACGAGCAGTACTTC. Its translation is CASTQGRDRGSYEQYF.

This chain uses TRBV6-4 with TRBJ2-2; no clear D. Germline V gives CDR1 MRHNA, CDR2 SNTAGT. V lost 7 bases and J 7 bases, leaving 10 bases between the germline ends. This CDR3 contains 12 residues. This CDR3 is CASTDGGGELFF. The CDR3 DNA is TGTGCCAGCACCGACGGCGGCGGGGAGCTGTTTTTT.

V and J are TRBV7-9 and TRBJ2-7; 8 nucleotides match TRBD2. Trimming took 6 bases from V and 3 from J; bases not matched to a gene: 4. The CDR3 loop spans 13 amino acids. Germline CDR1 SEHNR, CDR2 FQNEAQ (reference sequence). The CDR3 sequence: CASSPAGGYEQYF. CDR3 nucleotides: TGTGCCAGCAGTCCGGCGGGGGGCTACGAGCAGTACTTC.

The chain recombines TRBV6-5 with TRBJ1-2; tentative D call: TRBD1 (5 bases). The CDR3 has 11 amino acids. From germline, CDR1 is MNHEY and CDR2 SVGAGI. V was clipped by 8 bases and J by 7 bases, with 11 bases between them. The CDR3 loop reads CASQQRGGYTF. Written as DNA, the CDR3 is TGTGCCAGCCAACAAAGGGGTGGCTACACCTTC.

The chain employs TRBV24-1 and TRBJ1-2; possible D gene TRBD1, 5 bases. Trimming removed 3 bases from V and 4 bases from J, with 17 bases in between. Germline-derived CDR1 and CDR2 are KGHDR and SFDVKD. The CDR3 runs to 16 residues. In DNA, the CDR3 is TGTGCCACCAGTGATCCCCAGGGCGCCTCATCCTATGGCTACACCTTC. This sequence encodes CATSDPQGASSYGYTF.

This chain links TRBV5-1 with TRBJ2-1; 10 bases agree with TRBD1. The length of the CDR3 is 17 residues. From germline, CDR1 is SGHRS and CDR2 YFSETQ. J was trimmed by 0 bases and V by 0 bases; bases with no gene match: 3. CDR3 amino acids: CASSLGTGGSSYNEQFF. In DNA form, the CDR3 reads TGCGCCAGCAGCTTGGGGACAGGGGGTAGCTCCTACAATGAGCAGTTCTTC.

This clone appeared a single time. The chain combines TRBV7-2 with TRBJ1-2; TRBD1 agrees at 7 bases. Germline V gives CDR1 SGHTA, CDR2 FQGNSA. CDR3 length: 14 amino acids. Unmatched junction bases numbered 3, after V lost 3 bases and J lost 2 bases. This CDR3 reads CASSFEQGNYGYTF. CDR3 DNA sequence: TGTGCCAGCAGCTTCGAACAGGGGAACTATGGCTACACCTTC.

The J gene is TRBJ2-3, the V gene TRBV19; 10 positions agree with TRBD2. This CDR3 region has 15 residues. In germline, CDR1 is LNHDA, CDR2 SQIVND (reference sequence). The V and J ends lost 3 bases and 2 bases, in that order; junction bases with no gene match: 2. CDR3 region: CASSILAGATDTQYF. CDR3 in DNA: TGTGCCAGTAGTATTCTAGCGGGGGCCACAGATACGCAGTATTTT.

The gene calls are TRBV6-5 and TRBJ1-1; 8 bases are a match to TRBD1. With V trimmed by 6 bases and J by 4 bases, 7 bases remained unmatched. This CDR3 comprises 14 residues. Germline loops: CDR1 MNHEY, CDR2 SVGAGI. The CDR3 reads CASRDRAFGTEAFF. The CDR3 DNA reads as TGTGCCAGCAGGGACAGGGCATTTGGCACTGAAGCTTTCTTT.

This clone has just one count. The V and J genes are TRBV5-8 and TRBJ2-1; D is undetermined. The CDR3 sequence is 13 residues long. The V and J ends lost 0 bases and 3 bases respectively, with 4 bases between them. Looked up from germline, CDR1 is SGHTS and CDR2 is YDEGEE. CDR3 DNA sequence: TGTGCCAGCAGCTTGGACAGCTACAATGAGCAGTTCTTC. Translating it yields CASSLDSYNEQFF.

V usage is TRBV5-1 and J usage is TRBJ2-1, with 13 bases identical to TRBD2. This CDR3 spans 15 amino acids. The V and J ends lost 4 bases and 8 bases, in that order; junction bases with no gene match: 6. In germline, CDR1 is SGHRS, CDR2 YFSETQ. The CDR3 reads CASSPTSGGFDEQFF. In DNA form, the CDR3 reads TGCGCCAGCAGCCCGACTAGCGGGGGGTTCGATGAGCAGTTCTTC.

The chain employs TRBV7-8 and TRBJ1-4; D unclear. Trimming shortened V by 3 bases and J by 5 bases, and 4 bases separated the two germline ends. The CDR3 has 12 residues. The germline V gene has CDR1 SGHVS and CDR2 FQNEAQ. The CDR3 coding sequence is TGTGCCAGCAGCTTTAAAAATGAAAAACTGTTTTTT. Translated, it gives CASSFKNEKLFF.

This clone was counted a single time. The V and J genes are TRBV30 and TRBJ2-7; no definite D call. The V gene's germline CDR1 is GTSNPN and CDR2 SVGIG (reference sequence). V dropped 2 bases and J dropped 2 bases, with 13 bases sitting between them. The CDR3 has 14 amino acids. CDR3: CAWSIGLSTYEQYF. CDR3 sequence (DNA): TGTGCCTGGAGTATCGGTCTATCGACCTACGAGCAGTACTTC.